This T cell receptor beta chain comes out of a study of vaccination effects on CD4 cells after COVID-19 (dated by TCRdb to between 2020 and 2023). Looking at the study overall: The ViraFEST assay stimulated PBMC with viral peptide pools and then used TCR sequencing to identify antigen-specific CD4+ T cell clonotypes by expansion. Each participant got two doses of an mRNA SARS-CoV-2 vaccine, either BNT162b2 or mRNA-1273. Roughly 2.1 million PBMC per well were cultured in IMDM with around 5% human AB serum, 10 IU/ml IL-2 and gentamicin, plus 10 ug/ml peptides. SARS-CoV-2 spike-specific CD4+ TCR repertoires were compared before and after mRNA vaccination in COVID-19 convalescent patients and in infection-naive vaccine recipients. Altogether, around ten COVID-19 convalescent patients and a handful of SARS-CoV-2-naive healthy vaccine recipients made up the full study. Cultures from other donors in the study were sequenced using the Oncomine TCR Beta short-read assay on an Illumina iSeq 100.

After around 11 days of culture, CD4+ T cells were isolated with the EasySep CD4+ T cell isolation kit. None of the healthy vaccine recipients had a prior SARS-CoV-2 infection, which was confirmed by nucleocapsid antibody tests that came back negative both before and after vaccination. On days 3 and 7, half of the culture medium was replaced with fresh IL-2-containing medium. Unless noted otherwise, every peptide stimulation condition was cultured in triplicate wells. Using Ficoll-Paque Plus gradient centrifugation, PBMC were separated from whole blood and then either used fresh or cryopreserved at -140C. The QIAamp micro DNA kit was used to extract genomic DNA from the cultured CD4+ T cells. The investigation overall reported the following: At late post-vaccination timepoints, both infection-induced and vaccine-induced clones showed marked clonal contraction, consistent with waning T cell responses. In healthy vaccine recipients, vaccine-induced clones were almost all SARS-CoV-2 mono-reactive, with only 1 of 255 being cross-reactive with common cold coronaviruses. Only a small number of convalescent patients were included, and no early post-infection timepoints were available, which limited the study.

About this clone: Its recognized antigen is unknown. Within one base of it there is no much larger clone, and no base qualities were kept.

The library was prepared using the immunoSEQ multiplex PCR assay. DNA from the cultured and isolated CD4+ T cells underwent TCR beta CDR3 sequencing. For the original study's pipeline: The analysis removed non-productive TCR sequences, trimmed reads to the CDR3 region, and retained only CDR3s that were 7 or more amino acids long. The MANAFEST web app was used to identify antigen-specific clonotypes by comparing expansion in peptide wells with expansion in reference cultures. For clones to be considered positive, expansion at FDR<0.05 versus reference and all other wells, an odds ratio above 5, and a frequency above 0.1% in two replicate wells were required. A clonotype was defined as cross-reactive if the clonotype was significantly expanded both in SARS-CoV-2 spike wells and in at least one common cold coronavirus spike condition. Using the stringdist R package, CDR3 similarity was measured by Levenshtein distance, and unrooted trees were constructed with ape in R 3.6.1. The clones in this table, taken by TCRdb from immuneACCESS, are in-frame only. Not every clone is retained; where verified, under half of the shortfall comes from an unresolved V gene, and the cause of the rest is unknown. V and J calls plus clone size are reproduced from that table; the DNA served to infer D and trimming. This sample has tens of thousands of clones in its table, and approximately 72% of those were observed once. The ten most abundant clones make up around 3% of the sample.

Taken from the germline V gene, the CDR1 and CDR2 loops are KGHDR and SFDVKD. Counted from cysteine to phenylalanine, this CDR3 has 12 amino acids. Of all the DNA, just the CDR3 is kept, 36 bases in frame from base 1. V loses 9 bases of germline sequence and J loses 4 bases, and the interval between the two ends is 9 bases. This clonotype was sampled from a human donor who received a COVID-19 vaccine. The source material was CD4+ T cells from PBMCs cultured without peptide, sampled before COVID-19 vaccination. The chain uses TRBV24-1 and TRBJ1-5; no confident D gene assignment can be made. The CDR3: CATSVGNQPQHF. The nucleotide sequence reads as follows: TGTGCCACCTCCGTGGGAAATCAGCCCCAGCATTTT.